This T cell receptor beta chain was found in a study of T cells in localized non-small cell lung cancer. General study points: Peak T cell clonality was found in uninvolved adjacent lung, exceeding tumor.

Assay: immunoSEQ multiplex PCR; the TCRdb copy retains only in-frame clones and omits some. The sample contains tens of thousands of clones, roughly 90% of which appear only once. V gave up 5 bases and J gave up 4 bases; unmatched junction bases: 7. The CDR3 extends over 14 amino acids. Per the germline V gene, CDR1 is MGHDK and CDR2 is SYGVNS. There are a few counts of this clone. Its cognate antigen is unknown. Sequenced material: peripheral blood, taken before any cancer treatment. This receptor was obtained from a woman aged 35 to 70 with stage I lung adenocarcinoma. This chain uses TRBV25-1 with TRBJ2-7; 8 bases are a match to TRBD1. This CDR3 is CASSKPGGGYEQYF. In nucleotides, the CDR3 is TGTGCCAGCAGTAAACCAGGGGGCGGGTACGAGCAGTACTTC.